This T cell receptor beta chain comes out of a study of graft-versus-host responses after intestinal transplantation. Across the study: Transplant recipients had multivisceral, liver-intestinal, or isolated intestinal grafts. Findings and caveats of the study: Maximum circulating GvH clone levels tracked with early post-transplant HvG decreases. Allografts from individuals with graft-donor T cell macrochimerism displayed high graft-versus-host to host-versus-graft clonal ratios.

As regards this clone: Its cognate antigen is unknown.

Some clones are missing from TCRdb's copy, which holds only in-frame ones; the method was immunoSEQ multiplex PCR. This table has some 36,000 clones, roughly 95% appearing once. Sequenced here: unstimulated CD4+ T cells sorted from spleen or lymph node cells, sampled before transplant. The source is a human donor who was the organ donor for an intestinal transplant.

CDR3 sequence reads: CASSLGRAQPQHF. CDR3 sequence (DNA): TGTGCCAGCAGCTTAGGCAGGGCCCAGCCCCAGCATTTT. The chain carries TRBV7-2 and TRBJ1-5, with D perhaps matching TRBD1 (5 bases). The CDR3 runs to 13 residues. Germline assignment: CDR1 SGHTA and CDR2 FQGNSA. V was trimmed by 1 base and J by 7 bases, leaving 8 bases between them. The complete variable domain, with remaining parts taken from reference TRBV7-2 and TRBJ1-5, reads GAGVSQSPSNKVTEKGKDVELRCDPISGHTALYWYRQSLGQGLEFLIYFQGNSAPDKSGLPSDRFSAERTGGSVSTLTIQRTQQEDSAVYLCASSLGRAQPQHFGDGTRLSIL.